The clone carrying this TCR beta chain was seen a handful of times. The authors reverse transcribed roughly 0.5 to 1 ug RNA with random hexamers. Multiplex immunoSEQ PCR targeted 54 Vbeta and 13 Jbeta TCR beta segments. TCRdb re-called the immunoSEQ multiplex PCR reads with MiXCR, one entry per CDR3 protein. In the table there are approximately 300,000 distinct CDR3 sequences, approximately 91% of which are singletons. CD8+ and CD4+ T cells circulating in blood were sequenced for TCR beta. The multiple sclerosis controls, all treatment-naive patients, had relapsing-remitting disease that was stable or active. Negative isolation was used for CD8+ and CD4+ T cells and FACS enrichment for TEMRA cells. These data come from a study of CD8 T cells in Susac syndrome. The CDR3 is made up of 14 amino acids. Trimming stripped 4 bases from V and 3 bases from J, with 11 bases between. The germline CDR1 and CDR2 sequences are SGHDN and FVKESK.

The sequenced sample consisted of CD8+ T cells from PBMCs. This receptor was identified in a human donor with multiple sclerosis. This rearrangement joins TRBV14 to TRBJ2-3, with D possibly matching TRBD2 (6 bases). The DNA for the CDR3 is TGTGCCAGCAGCCCCTTAGGAGGGACAGATACGCAGTATTTT. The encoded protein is CASSPLGGTDTQYF.